The 4 T cell receptor beta chains in this list originate from one sample, sequenced in a study of technical replicates of blood from several donors. The data were produced by immunoSEQ multiplex PCR, yet TCRdb's version contains in-frame clones alone and is incomplete. This table has tens of thousands of clones, roughly 94% appearing once. The sequenced material came from T cells isolated from PBMCs. These TCRs come from a human donor in good health.

V usage is TRBV7-2 and J usage is TRBJ1-5; TRBD1 aligns across 9 bases. The CDR3 extends over 16 amino acids. Germline V CDR1 and CDR2: SGHTA, FQGNSA. J was trimmed by 7 bases and V by 4 bases; bases with no gene match: 11. The CDR3 here is CASSSTRDRVQQPQHF. DNA of the CDR3: TGTGCCAGCAGCTCCACCCGGGACAGGGTCCAACAGCCCCAGCATTTT.

This chain connects TRBV11-2 to TRBJ1-4; perhaps TRBD1 as D (5 bases). Trimming took off 6 bases at V and 6 bases at J, with 17 bases between the two ends. The CDR3 covers 15 residues. Germline V gives CDR1 SGHAT, CDR2 FQNNGV. DNA for the CDR3: TGTGCCAGCAGTCCGGGGGGAGGGATCGATGAAAAACTGTTTTTT. Residues: CASSPGGGIDEKLFF.

The CDR3 protein is CASSRVGQGAGQPQHF. The CDR3 coding sequence is TGTGCCAGCTCCCGGGTAGGACAGGGGGCTGGTCAGCCCCAGCATTTT. The chain has TRBV18 and TRBJ1-5, with 11 bases aligning to TRBD1. V shed 6 bases and J 6 bases; nucleotides not matched to a gene: 10. The CDR3 runs 16 residues. CDR1 and CDR2 (germline): KGHSH, LQKENI.

The chain couples TRBV10-3 to TRBJ2-7, with 8 nucleotides matching TRBD2. This CDR3 has 13 amino acids. V was pared by 8 bases and J by 5 bases, with 8 bases of the junction left unmatched. In germline, CDR1 is ENHRY, CDR2 SYGVKD. The CDR3 DNA reads TGTGCCATCGCCAAGCGGGAGTACGACGAGCAGTACTTC. This sequence encodes CAIAKREYDEQYF.